This entry lists 27 T cell receptor beta chains sequenced from one sample in a study of T cells in Graves' hyperthyroidism and ophthalmopathy. Amplification of TCR beta CDR3 regions used RNA as the template. During a first-round RT-PCR of the TCR CDR3, the HTBI primer set was used. From the multiplex PCR reads, TCRdb called clonotypes with MiXCR, one entry per CDR3 protein. Here the sample spans roughly 500,000 distinct CDR3 sequences, around 22% being singletons. Source material: blood. The receptors stem from a woman in her thirties with Graves' ophthalmopathy.

As for this clonotype: A much larger clone lies one base from this, so it may be a read error. V and J are TRBV12-3 or TRBV12-4 and TRBJ1-6; D call uncertain. V lost 7 bases and J lost 4, with 11 bases in between. The CDR3 contains 14 residues. CDR3 sequence reads: CASNGRIYNSPLHF. The CDR3 DNA is TGTGCCAGCAACGGACGGATTTATAATTCACCCCTCCACTTT.

Many counts were recorded for this clonotype. DNA for the CDR3: TGCAGTGCTAGGACAGGGTTCACTGAAGCTTTCTTT. Amino acids: CSARTGFTEAFF. This sequence joins TRBV20-1 and TRBJ1-1; TRBD1 aligns across 7 bases. This CDR3 contains 12 residues. Germline loops: CDR1 DFQATT, CDR2 SNEGSKA (reference sequence). The V and J ends lost 3 bases and 4 bases, in that order; junction bases with no gene match: 2.

The V call is TRBV9, the J call TRBJ1-1; 7 bases fit TRBD1. The CDR3 has 15 residues. Germline assignment: CDR1 SGDLS and CDR2 YYNGEE. Trimming cost V 0 bases and J 0 bases; bases outside gene matches: 2. The CDR3 protein is CASSVGGTVNTEAFF. CDR3 in DNA: TGTGCCAGCAGCGTAGGTGGGACAGTGAACACTGAAGCTTTCTTT.

This clonotype was seen repeatedly, ten times or more. The chain couples TRBV7-9 to TRBJ2-7; 11 bases map to TRBD2. CDR3 length: 15 amino acids. Looked up from germline, CDR1 is SEHNR and CDR2 is FQNEAQ (reference sequence). The ends lost 4 bases at V and 6 bases at J; junction bases unmatched: 8. Written as DNA, the CDR3 is TGTGCCAGCAGCTCCCCGGGGCTAGCGGGGGGCGAGCAGTACTTC. Its protein is CASSSPGLAGGEQYF.

Ten or more counts support this clonotype. The genes are TRBV6-1 and TRBJ1-1; D not certain. The CDR3 has 13 residues. Germline V gene data show CDR1 as MNHNS and CDR2 as SASEGT. The ends were cut back, 7 bases at V and 3 bases at J, with 12 bases in the middle. The CDR3 is CASTLGRDTEAFF. CDR3 bases: TGTGCCAGCACCCTCGGACGGGACACTGAAGCTTTCTTT.

This clonotype was seen ten or more times. The chain recombines TRBV7-8 with TRBJ2-7, with D perhaps matching TRBD1 or TRBD2 (6 bases each). There are 14 residues in the CDR3. V was trimmed by 5 bases and J by 6 bases, leaving 17 bases between them. Germline V gene lookup returns CDR1 SGHVS and CDR2 FQNEAQ. The CDR3 coding sequence is TGTGCCAGCAGCACTATCTGGGGGGCGGGCGAGCAGTACTTC. Protein sequence: CASSTIWGAGEQYF.

This clonotype showed up many times. The chain employs TRBV27 and TRBJ2-2; no clear D. The CDR3 length is 14 residues. In germline, CDR1 is MNHEY, CDR2 SMNVEV (reference sequence). Trimming pared 0 bases from V and 3 bases from J, leaving 5 bases between. CDR3 sequence: CASSLSLYTGELFF. The CDR3 DNA reads as TGTGCCAGCAGTTTATCCCTTTACACCGGGGAGCTGTTTTTT.

Many counts were recorded for this clonotype. The rearrangement links TRBV12-3 or TRBV12-4 to TRBJ2-5; 8 bases align to TRBD1. This CDR3 region has 16 residues. V was pared by 3 bases and J by 3 bases, with 9 bases of the junction left unmatched. The chain's CDR3 is CASSFGAMTGEETQYF. CDR3 DNA: TGTGCCAGCAGTTTCGGAGCCATGACAGGGGAAGAGACCCAGTACTTC.

In the case of this clonotype: A much larger clone lies a single base off, so this may be a read error. The chain carries TRBV6-4 and TRBJ1-5; 12 positions match TRBD1. Germline V lookup: CDR1 MRHNA, CDR2 SNTAGT. The CDR3 contains 14 residues. This CDR3 reads CVSMGQGAGQPQHF. In DNA form, the CDR3 reads TGTGTCAGCATGGGACAGGGGGCCGGTCAGCCCCAGCATTTT.

This clonotype was recorded at least ten times. V usage is TRBV6-5 and J usage is TRBJ1-5; D is undetermined. CDR3 size: 15 residues. CDR1 and CDR2 from the germline V gene are MNHEY and SVGAGI. Trimming took off 2 bases at V and 5 bases at J, with 13 bases between the two ends. CDR3 sequence: CASSYGWQADQPQHF. As DNA, the CDR3 is TGTGCCAGCAGTTACGGGTGGCAAGCCGATCAGCCCCAGCATTTT.

This clonotype was detected many times. The CDR3 DNA follows: TGCGCCAGCAGCCAGACGGGACCGAACCAAGAGACCCAGTACTTC. The encoded protein is CASSQTGPNQETQYF. The chain is built from TRBV4-1 and TRBJ2-5, with D perhaps given as TRBD1 or TRBD2 (5 bases each). Germline loops: CDR1 MGHRA, CDR2 YSYEKL. The CDR3 runs 15 residues. Trimming left V 3 bases short and J 0 bases short, with 11 bases between.

This clonotype was observed at least ten times. The chain employs TRBV6-2 or TRBV6-3 and TRBJ1-1; TRBD1 matches at 7 bases. CDR1 is MNHEY, CDR2 SVGEGT, per germline. The CDR3 totals 11 residues. With 9 bases clipped from V and 11 bases from J, the junction kept 9 bases outside the gene matches. The CDR3 loop is CASGDRATAFF. The CDR3 DNA reads as TGTGCCAGTGGAGACAGGGCTACTGCTTTCTTT.

V gene TRBV3-1 combines with J gene TRBJ1-3; D unresolved. The germline gives CDR1 LGHDT, CDR2 YNNKEL (reference sequence). The CDR3 has 14 amino acids. The ends were cut back, 4 bases at V and 8 bases at J, with 15 bases in the middle. The CDR3 reads CASSPPHRRDTIYF. For the CDR3, the DNA is TGTGCCAGCAGCCCACCCCACCGGCGGGACACCATATATTTT.

This clonotype was seen many times. V is TRBV4-1 and J is TRBJ1-5, with D uncertain. The CDR3 has 14 amino acids. V was clipped by 8 bases and J by 0 bases, with 11 bases between them. Germline V gene data show CDR1 as MGHRA and CDR2 as YSYEKL. DNA of the CDR3: TGCGCCAGCGAGGACGGATTTAGCAATCAGCCCCAGCATTTT. Protein product: CASEDGFSNQPQHF.

The chain carries TRBV15 and TRBJ1-1; D unclear. This CDR3 contains 13 residues. Trimming removed 6 bases at V and 0 bases at J, with 8 bases between. Germline V gene sequence: CDR1 LNHNV, CDR2 YYDKDF (reference sequence). The chain's CDR3 is CATSSEVNTEAFF. The CDR3 DNA sequence: TGTGCCACCAGTTCGGAAGTGAACACTGAAGCTTTCTTT.

This clonotype was seen more than once but under ten times. The rearrangement links TRBV28 to TRBJ2-1; 9 nucleotides agree with TRBD2. CDR3 length: 17 residues. J gave up 7 bases and V 4 bases, and 14 bases lay outside the gene matches. Per the germline V gene, CDR1 is MDHEN and CDR2 is SYDVKM. The CDR3 region has the DNA TGTGCCAGCAGTTCGCGGACTAGCGAGGGGCCAGGGAATGAGCAGTTCTTC. Translating gives CASSSRTSEGPGNEQFF.

The genes are TRBV12-3 or TRBV12-4 and TRBJ1-1, with D unclear. CDR3 length: 13 amino acids. Trimming took 5 bases from V and 7 from J, leaving 14 bases between them. CDR3 DNA sequence: TGTGCCAGCAGTCTAGGGCCGGGCCTTGAAGCTTTCTTT. It specifies CASSLGPGLEAFF.

Ten or more counts support this clonotype. V usage is TRBV7-9 and J usage is TRBJ1-2, with a weak D call TRBD1 (5 bases). Germline V gene sequence: CDR1 SEHNR, CDR2 FQNEAQ (reference sequence). Trimming removed 1 base at V and 6 bases at J, with 12 bases between. The CDR3 consists of 14 residues. The CDR3 region is CASSLVGAGHGYTF. The CDR3 DNA follows: TGTGCCAGCAGCTTAGTAGGGGCAGGGCATGGCTACACCTTC.

This clonotype has a count of ten or more. The chain combines TRBV20-1 with TRBJ1-5; TRBD1 matches at 7 bases. The CDR3 totals 13 residues. The J segment lost 4 bases and the V segment lost 6 bases, leaving 6 bases of the junction unmatched. CDR1 is DFQATT, CDR2 SNEGSKA, per germline (reference sequence). The CDR3 reads CSATGQNNQPQHF. The CDR3 DNA reads as TGCAGTGCGACGGGACAGAATAATCAGCCCCAGCATTTT.

This clonotype was counted many times. The CDR3 DNA follows: TGCGCCAGCAGCTTGACGACAGGGATGACCTACGAGCAGTACTTC. Residues: CASSLTTGMTYEQYF. This chain connects TRBV5-1 to TRBJ2-7, with 7 bases aligning to TRBD1. Germline V lookup: CDR1 SGHRS, CDR2 YFSETQ. The CDR3 consists of 15 residues. The V and J ends lost 1 base and 2 bases, in that order; junction bases with no gene match: 6.

The rearrangement links TRBV9 to TRBJ1-2, with D possibly matching TRBD1 (5 bases). The CDR3 loop spans 13 amino acids. Germline V lookup: CDR1 SGDLS, CDR2 YYNGEE. Trimming shortened V by 7 bases and J by 1 base, and 11 bases separated the two germline ends. The CDR3 DNA reads TGTGCCAGCGGCGGGGACGATAACTATGGCTACACCTTC. Its protein is CASGGDDNYGYTF. Full variable domain (remainder filled in from reference TRBV9 and TRBJ1-2): DSGVTQTPKHLITATGQRVTLRCSPRSGDLSVYWYQQSLDQGLQFLIQYYNGEERAKGNILERFSAQQFPDLHSELNLSSLELGDSALYFCASGGDDNYGYTFGSGTRLTVV.

This clonotype was observed at least ten times. V and J are TRBV6-2 or TRBV6-3 and TRBJ1-2, with D possibly matching TRBD1 (6 bases). The CDR3 is 14 residues long. CDR1 is MNHEY and CDR2 is SVGEGT in the germline V gene. Trimming cost V 5 bases and J 1 base, with 11 bases left between them. CDR3 DNA sequence: TGTGCCAGCAGTCCCATGGGACATAACTATGGCTACACCTTC. This sequence encodes CASSPMGHNYGYTF.

The chain employs TRBV12-3 or TRBV12-4 and TRBJ2-7, with 9 bases fitting TRBD1. The CDR3 has 14 amino acids. With V trimmed by 6 bases and J by 6 bases, 9 bases remained unmatched. As DNA, the CDR3 is TGTGCCAGCAGGGACAGGGGTGGCGTTCCCGAGCAGTACTTC. Its translation is CASRDRGGVPEQYF.

The V and J genes are TRBV27 and TRBJ2-5; D is undetermined. The CDR3 spans 14 residues. Trimming stripped 3 bases from V and 1 base from J, with 9 bases between. The germline CDR1 and CDR2 sequences are MNHEY and SMNVEV (reference sequence). CDR3 amino acids: CASSFRRSQETQYF. The CDR3 bases are TGTGCCAGCAGTTTCAGACGGTCCCAAGAGACCCAGTACTTC.

This clonotype was observed at least ten times. The chain couples TRBV2 to TRBJ2-4; weak D call: TRBD1 (6 bases). From germline, CDR1 is SNHLY and CDR2 FYNNEI. This CDR3 has 18 residues. Trimming left V 0 bases short and J 0 bases short, with 15 bases between. The CDR3 region is CASSEARLGQIAKNIQYF. DNA for the CDR3: TGTGCCAGCAGTGAAGCGAGGTTAGGACAGATAGCCAAAAACATTCAGTACTTC. Drawing the rest from reference TRBV2 and TRBJ2-4, the complete variable domain is EPEVTQTPSHQVTQMGQEVILRCVPISNHLYFYWYRQILGQKVEFLVSFYNNEISEKSEIFDDQFSVERPDGSNFTLKIRSTKLEDSAMYFCASSEARLGQIAKNIQYFGAGTRLSVL.

This clonotype came up many times. The J gene is TRBJ1-1, the V gene TRBV28, with a tentative D call TRBD1 (5 bases). There are 13 residues in the CDR3. Germline CDR1 is MDHEN and CDR2 is SYDVKM. Trimming shortened V by 6 bases and J by 1 base, and 9 bases separated the two germline ends. CDR3 DNA: TGTGCCAGCAGGGGAGGACAGAACACTGAAGCTTTCTTT. Amino acid sequence: CASRGGQNTEAFF. Together with reference TRBV28 and TRBJ1-1, the CDR3 gives the full variable domain: DVKVTQSSRYLVKRTGEKVFLECVQDMDHENMFWYRQDPGLGLRLIYFSYDVKMKEKGDIPEGYSVSREKKERFSLILESASTNQTSMYLCASRGGQNTEAFFGQGTRLTVV.

This clonotype was seen many times. V is TRBV12-3 or TRBV12-4 and J is TRBJ2-7; 8 bases align to TRBD1. This CDR3 region has 14 residues. Losses at the gene ends were 3 bases for V and 5 bases for J; bases not matched to a gene: 6. The CDR3 reads CASSFGQGADEQYF. The CDR3 DNA is TGTGCCAGCAGTTTCGGTCAGGGGGCAGACGAGCAGTACTTC.